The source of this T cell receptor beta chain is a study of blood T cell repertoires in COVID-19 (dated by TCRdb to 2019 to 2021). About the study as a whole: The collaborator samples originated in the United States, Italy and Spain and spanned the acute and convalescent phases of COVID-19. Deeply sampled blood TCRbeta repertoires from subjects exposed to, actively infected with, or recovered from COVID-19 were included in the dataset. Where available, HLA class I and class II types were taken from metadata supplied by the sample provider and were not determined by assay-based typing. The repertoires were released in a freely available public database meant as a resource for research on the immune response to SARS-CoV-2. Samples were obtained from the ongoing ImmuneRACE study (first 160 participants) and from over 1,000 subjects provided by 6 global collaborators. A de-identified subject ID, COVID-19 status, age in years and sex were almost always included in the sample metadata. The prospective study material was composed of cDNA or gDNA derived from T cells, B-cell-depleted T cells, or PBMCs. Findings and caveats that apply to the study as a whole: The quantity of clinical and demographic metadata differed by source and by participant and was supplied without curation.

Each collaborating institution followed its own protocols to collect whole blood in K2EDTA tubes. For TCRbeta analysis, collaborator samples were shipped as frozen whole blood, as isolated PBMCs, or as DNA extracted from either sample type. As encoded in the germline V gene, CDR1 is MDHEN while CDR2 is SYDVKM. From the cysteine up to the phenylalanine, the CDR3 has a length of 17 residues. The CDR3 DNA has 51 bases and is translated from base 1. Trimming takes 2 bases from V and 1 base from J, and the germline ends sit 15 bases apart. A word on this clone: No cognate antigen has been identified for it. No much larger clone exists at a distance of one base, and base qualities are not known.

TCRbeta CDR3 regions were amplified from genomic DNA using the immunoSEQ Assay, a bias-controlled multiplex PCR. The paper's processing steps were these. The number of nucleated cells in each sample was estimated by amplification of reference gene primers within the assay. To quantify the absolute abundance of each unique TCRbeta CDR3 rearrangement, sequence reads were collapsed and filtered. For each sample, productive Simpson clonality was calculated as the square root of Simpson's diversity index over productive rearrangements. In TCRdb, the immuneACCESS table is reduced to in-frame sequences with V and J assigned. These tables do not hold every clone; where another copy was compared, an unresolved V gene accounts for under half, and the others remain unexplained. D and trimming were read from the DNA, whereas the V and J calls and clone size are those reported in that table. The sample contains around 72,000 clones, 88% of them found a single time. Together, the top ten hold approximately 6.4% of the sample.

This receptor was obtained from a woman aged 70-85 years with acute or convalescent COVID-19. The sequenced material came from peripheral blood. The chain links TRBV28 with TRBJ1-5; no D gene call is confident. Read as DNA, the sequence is TGTGCCAGCAGTTTAGCCAGACGCGGCGTGAGCAATCAGCCCCAGCATTTT. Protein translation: CASSLARRGVSNQPQHF.